This T cell receptor beta chain is from a study of human T cells and chemical hapten exposure. As for time point: patch test 3, about 24 weeks after DPC sensitization. Specified treatment: therapeutic diphenylcyclopropenone sensitization with weekly scalp DPC. With 6 bases clipped from V and 3 bases from J, the junction kept 8 bases outside the gene matches. The CDR3 spans 15 residues. CDR1 MDHEN and CDR2 SYDVKM come from the germline V gene. A single record per CDR3 protein comes from TCRdb applying MiXCR to the RACE reads. The top ten hold around 2.5% of the sample, which has roughly 200,000 distinct CDR3 sequences, under 30% seen once.

The TCR originated in a woman aged 40 to 50 with alopecia areata. Some clones in this sample may be carry-over from other donors' samples. The chain combines TRBV28 with TRBJ1-3, with TRBD1 identical over 7 bases. This specimen was whole blood, taken in connection with sensitization to the hapten diphenylcyclopropenone (DPC). The DNA for the CDR3 is TGTGCCAGCAGCCCCAGGGGGGGGTATGGAAACACCATATATTTT. Translation gives CASSPRGGYGNTIYF. The entire variable domain, with the rest obtained from reference TRBV28 and TRBJ1-3, is as follows: DVKVTQSSRYLVKRTGEKVFLECVQDMDHENMFWYRQDPGLGLRLIYFSYDVKMKEKGDIPEGYSVSREKKERFSLILESASTNQTSMYLCASSPRGGYGNTIYFGEGSWLTVV.